This T cell receptor (beta chain) was found in a study of cytomegalovirus exposure and HLA in healthy donors (dated by TCRdb to the late 2010s). General notes on the study: According to an earlier analysis of a few hundred of the donors, about 179 million T cells yielded roughly 100 million unique TCR beta sequences and 250 to 350 Gb of sequence data. The study profiled the T cell repertoires of under 850 subjects by immunosequencing and related them to cytomegalovirus serostatus. Besides the first cohort of hundreds of subjects, a separate validation cohort made up of 120 different subjects was used. The later analysis used no new phenotypic data to find candidate immune exposures, relying instead on TCR beta sequences and their occurrence across donors. Donor age, sex, ethnicity and CMV serostatus were collected together with the repertoire data. To predict cytomegalovirus infection status, the study brought together high-throughput TCR immunosequencing, statistical association of individual TCRs with disease status, and machine learning. On average, 235,054 unique TCR beta nucleotide sequences were sequenced per donor among 398 genotyped donors of the cohort, with 15% to 20% of those sequences being non-productive. Both class I and class II loci were covered by HLA typing, at four-digit resolution. An earlier analysis of fewer than 700 of the donors applied high-throughput TCR beta sequencing to assess whether each TCR beta V gene segment acted as functional or pseudogenic. Every repertoire in the discovery cohort had been generated on one and the same sequencing platform. Approximately 300 gigabases of sequencing data and approximately 92 million unique TCR sequences made up an early release that covered 640 HLA-typed donors. In a later analysis, previously published TCR beta repertoires from several hundred donors were re-analyzed and high-resolution HLA genotyping was added so that TCR occurrence patterns could be studied. The number of donors typed differed by locus, with roughly 620-630 for A, B, C, DRB1 and DQB1, roughly 520 for DQA1, 600 to 610 for DPA1, and about 450 for DPB1. Because of strong linkage in the cohort, four to six DR-DQ haplotypes were treated as single units for association and clustering. A later genetic analysis used genome-wide SNP genotypes for 398 of the 666 donors, treating that subset as a discovery cohort. The study aimed to test whether cataloging public T cell receptors could reveal signatures of past pathogen exposure. The genetic ancestry cluster associated with self-reported Caucasian donors included over 65% of the roughly 390 genotyped donors. General study outcomes and caveats: Linkage disequilibrium might explain the correlated functional status among segregating V segments, but an unknown experimental factor could not be excluded. The authors suggested that the approach could potentially be generalized to other disease states and immunological phenotypes. In a later analysis, some 17,000 TCR beta sequences were associated with specific HLA alleles at a false discovery rate of 0.05. In an earlier analysis of over 550 of the donors, most TCR beta V segments were observed in productive rearrangements about 87% or about 30% of the time, broadly matching IMGT annotations. A later analysis found that HLA-associated TCR beta chains were more clonally expanded and had lower generation probabilities than equally common non-associated chains. When HLA alleles, especially DR and DQ, strongly co-occurred, attributing TCR associations to individual alleles was difficult. In vitro tests confirmed that three of the cytomegalovirus-associated TCR beta chains recognize cytomegalovirus antigens. Because some donors lacked HLA typing at each locus, the association tests relied only on the typed subset. In a later analysis, TCR association rates were found to vary across HLA loci, with the most associated TCRs seen for DRB1 alleles and the fewest for HLA-C alleles. Most TCR sequences were seen in very few donors, while some public TCRs were found in many individuals. Only TCR beta chains were sequenced in this cohort, and the absence of alpha or paired-chain data limited detectable features. Some IMGT-functional V segments, including TRBV6-2 and TRBV6-3, could not be told apart with the 87-base-pair reads, so those segments were excluded. According to a later analysis, parvovirus B19, influenza, CMV and Epstein-Barr virus appeared linked to several top co-occurrence clusters. The earlier analysis of fewer than 750 of the donors excluded roughly 17 rarely observed V segments, including chromosome 9 orphons, because counts were too low. According to a later genetic analysis, donors in an Asian-associated ancestry cluster had fewer N-insertions in productive TCRs than the roughly 670-donor mean. The sequencing pipeline was judged likely to have produced a cluster of highly shared sequence variants as a technical artifact. In a later analysis, most CMV-associated TCR beta chains were found to appear HLA-restricted, with HLA associations seemingly driven largely by CMV exposure. The classifier was reported to diagnose cytomegalovirus status with high specificity and sensitivity in both the original and validation cohorts. Immune exposure information for the cohort was limited to CMV serostatus. The presence/absence analyses assumed that sequencing depth was roughly uniform across donors, and that assumption may not be true. The study listed 150 to 200 TCR beta chains as associated with cytomegalovirus. V-gene and J-gene trimming of TCR beta chains was associated with a missense DCLRE1C variant in a later genetic analysis, and the association was replicated in an independent cohort. A further reported finding was that TCR beta sequences accurately predicted the HLA-A and HLA-B alleles for most subjects in the first cohort.

The cohort comprised around 700 healthy bone marrow donors. At the time of sampling, every cohort member was nominally healthy, though immune exposures that went unrecorded were likely present. The donor tested CMV seronegative, placing the donor among the roughly 400 seronegative members of the cohort. Each donor provided a peripheral blood sample, and peripheral blood mononuclear cells were used for TCR beta sequencing. The Qiagen DNeasy Blood Extraction Kit was used to extract genomic DNA from the blood cell samples. On this clone: Its antigen remains unidentified. Base qualities are not at hand, and no much larger clone is one base apart.

Libraries were built with the immunoSEQ multiplex PCR assay. The multiplex PCR relied on a mix of 60 forward primers for TCR Vbeta segments and 13 reverse primers for TCR Jbeta segments. The CDR3 region of rearranged TCR beta genes was amplified from genomic DNA with a multiplex PCR assay. On the Illumina HiSeq System, the amplified TCR beta libraries were sequenced as 87-base-pair reads. Processing in the source paper ran as follows. A later analysis tallied tens of millions of unique TCR beta chains across the 666 repertoires, and around 12 million of those chains were shared by two or more donors. Raw reads were error-corrected and collapsed into unique sequences by a nearest-neighbor algorithm in which closely related sequences were merged to remove PCR and sequencing errors. CDR3 sequences were aligned to IMGT reference sequences to assign V, D and J gene segments. For a sequence to be retained, at least a six-nucleotide match to both a V gene segment and a J gene segment was required. Rearrangements were classified as productive when the CDR3 lacked stop codons and remained in frame with V and J, and all other rearrangements were classified as non-productive. CDR3 was defined according to IMGT convention as the region running from the second conserved V-encoded cysteine to the conserved J-encoded phenylalanine. The earlier analysis of some 580 of the donors excluded any sequence lacking an unambiguous match to a single V gene segment. In an earlier analysis of 587 of the donors, V segments were called functional above 56.7% productive rearrangements and were called segregating when the between-donor standard deviation exceeded 5%. A statistical classification framework was built for diagnosing cytomegalovirus status from the catalog of TCR beta chain sequences. In a later analysis, V and J genes were assigned by comparing TCR nucleotide sequences against IMGT/GENE-DB human TR gene sequences. Using the TCRdist pipeline, a later analysis assigned CDR3 sequences along with most-parsimonious VDJ recombination scenarios. In a later analysis, each TCR beta chain was defined by its CDR3 amino acid sequence together with its V-gene family, and reads lacking a unique V-gene family were excluded. To address suspected cross-contamination and a sequencing artifact, a later analysis removed some 620 highly shared, low-generation-probability nucleotide sequences. In a later analysis, a clonal expansion index for each public chain was calculated from normalized within-repertoire ranks of inferred template counts. Generation probabilities in a later analysis came from a VDJ recombination model fitted to out-of-frame rearrangements, and those results were checked against IGoR. A later analysis scored TCR-TCR, TCR-HLA and TCR-CMV co-occurrence with hypergeometric tests, applying a repertoire-size bias correction to TCR pairs. False discovery rates were estimated in a later analysis by permuting HLA or CMV assignments 20 times. A later analysis grouped co-occurring TCRs with DBSCAN, adding TCRdist sequence similarity when clustering within HLA-allele-positive subsets. For co-occurrence clustering, repertoires with fewer than 30,000 or more than 120,000 public chains were excluded, along with about five repertoires with anomalous nucleotide sharing. Sourced from immuneACCESS, this table was stored by TCRdb with only in-frame sequences that have V and J called. A share of the clones is absent; for the studies checked, an unresolved V gene accounts for under half, and the remainder has no known explanation. The V and J calls and the clone size are those of that table, but D and trimming were determined from the DNA. In this sample the table shows about 160,000 clones, around 76% of which occur a single time. In total, the top ten clones hold about 1.9% of the sample.

Measured from the cysteine to the phenylalanine, the CDR3 is 16 residues long. The sequence is cut down to CDR3 DNA, 48 bases in frame from base 1. Trimming accounts for 5 bases at V and 2 bases at J, while the number of junction bases matched to no gene is 9. CDR1 and CDR2, per the germline V gene (reference sequence), are PRHDT and FYEKMQ. Sequencing was carried out using PBMCs. This receptor was obtained from a female donor in good health and CMV-seronegative. The V and J segments used are TRBV13 and TRBJ2-7, with TRBD2 identical over 10 junction bases. The CDR3 reads CASSRLGAGGPYEQYF. The nucleotides read TGTGCCAGCAGCCGCCTTGGAGCGGGGGGGCCCTACGAGCAGTACTTC. The entire variable domain, with the stretches around the CDR3 drawn from the reference TRBV13 and TRBJ2-7 proteins, is AAGVIQSPRHLIKEKRETATLKCYPIPRHDTVYWYQQGPGQDPQFLISFYEKMQSDKGSIPDRFSAQQFSDYHSELNMSSLELGDSALYFCASSRLGAGGPYEQYFGPGTRLTVT.